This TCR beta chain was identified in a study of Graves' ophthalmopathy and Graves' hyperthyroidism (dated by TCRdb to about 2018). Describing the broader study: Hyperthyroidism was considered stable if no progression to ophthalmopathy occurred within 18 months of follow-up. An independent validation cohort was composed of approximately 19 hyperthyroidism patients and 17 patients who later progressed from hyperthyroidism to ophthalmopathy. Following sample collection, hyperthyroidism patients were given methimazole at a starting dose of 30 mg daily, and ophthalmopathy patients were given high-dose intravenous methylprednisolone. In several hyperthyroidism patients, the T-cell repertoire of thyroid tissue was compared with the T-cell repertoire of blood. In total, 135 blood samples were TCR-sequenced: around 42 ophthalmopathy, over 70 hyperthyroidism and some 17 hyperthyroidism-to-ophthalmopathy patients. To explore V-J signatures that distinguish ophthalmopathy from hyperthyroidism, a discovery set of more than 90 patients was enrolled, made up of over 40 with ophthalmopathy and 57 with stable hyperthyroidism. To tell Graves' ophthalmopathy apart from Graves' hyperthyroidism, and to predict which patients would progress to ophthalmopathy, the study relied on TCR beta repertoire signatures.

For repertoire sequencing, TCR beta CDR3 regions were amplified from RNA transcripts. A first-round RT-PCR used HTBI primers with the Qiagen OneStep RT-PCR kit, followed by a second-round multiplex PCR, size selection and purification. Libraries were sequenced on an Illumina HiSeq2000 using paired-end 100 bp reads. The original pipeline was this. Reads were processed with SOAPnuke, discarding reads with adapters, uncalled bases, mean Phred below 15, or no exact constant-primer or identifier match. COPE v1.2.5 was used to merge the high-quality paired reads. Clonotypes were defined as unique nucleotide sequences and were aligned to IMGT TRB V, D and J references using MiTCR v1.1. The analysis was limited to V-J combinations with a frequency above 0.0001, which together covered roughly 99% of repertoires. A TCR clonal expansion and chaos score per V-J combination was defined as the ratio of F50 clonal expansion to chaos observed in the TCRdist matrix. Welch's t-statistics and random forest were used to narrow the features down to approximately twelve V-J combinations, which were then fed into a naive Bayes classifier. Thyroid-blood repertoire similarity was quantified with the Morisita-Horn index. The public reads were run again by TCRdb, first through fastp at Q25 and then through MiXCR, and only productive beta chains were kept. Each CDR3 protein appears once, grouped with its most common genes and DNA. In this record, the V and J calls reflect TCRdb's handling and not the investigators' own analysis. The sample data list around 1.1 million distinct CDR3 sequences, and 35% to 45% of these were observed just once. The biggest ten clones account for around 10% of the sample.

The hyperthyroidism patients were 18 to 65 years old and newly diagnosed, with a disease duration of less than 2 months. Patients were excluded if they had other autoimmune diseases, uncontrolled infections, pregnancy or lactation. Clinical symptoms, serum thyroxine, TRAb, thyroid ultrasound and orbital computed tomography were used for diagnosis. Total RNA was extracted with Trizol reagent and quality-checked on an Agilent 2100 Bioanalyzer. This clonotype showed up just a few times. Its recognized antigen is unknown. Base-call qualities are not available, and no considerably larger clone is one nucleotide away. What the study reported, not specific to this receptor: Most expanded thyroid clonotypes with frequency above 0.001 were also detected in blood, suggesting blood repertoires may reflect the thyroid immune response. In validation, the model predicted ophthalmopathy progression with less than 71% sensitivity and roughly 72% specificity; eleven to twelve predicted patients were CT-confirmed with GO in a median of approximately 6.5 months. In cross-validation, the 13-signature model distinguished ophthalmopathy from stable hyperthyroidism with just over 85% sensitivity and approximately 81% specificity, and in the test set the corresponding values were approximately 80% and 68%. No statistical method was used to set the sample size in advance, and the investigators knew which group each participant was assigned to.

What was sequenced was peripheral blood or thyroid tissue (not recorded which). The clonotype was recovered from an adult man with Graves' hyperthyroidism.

For the CDR3, the sequence is CASSQEPTGGNSPLHF. Read as DNA, the sequence is TGCGCCAGCAGCCAGGAGCCGACAGGGGGGAATTCACCCCTCCACTTT. This sequence uses TRBV4-1 and TRBJ1-6, with TRBD1 identical over 9 junction bases. Trimming takes 3 bases off V and 7 bases off J; junction bases not matched to a gene: 7. CDR1 and CDR2, looked up from the germline V gene, are MGHRA and YSYEKL. Including the terminal cysteine and phenylalanine, the CDR3 comprises 16 residues. Kept here is only the CDR3 DNA, which spans 48 bases and is read in frame from base 1.